The 10 T cell receptor beta chains below all came from one sample that was sequenced in a study of cytomegalovirus exposure and HLA in healthy donors. With 60 Vbeta and 13 Jbeta primers, the PCR was carried out. TCRdb's table, derived via immunoSEQ multiplex PCR, lists solely in-frame clones and lacks some. Of fewer than 150,000 clones in the sample, about 78% were seen once. The sample comprised PBMCs. Receptors were obtained from a man aged 35-49 years in good health and CMV-seropositive.

This rearrangement joins TRBV15 to TRBJ1-5; TRBD1 matches 7 bases. CDR3 size: 17 residues. Germline V CDR1 and CDR2: LNHNV, YYDKDF (reference sequence). Trimming at V came to 0 bases and at J to 3 bases, leaving 8 bases not matched to a gene. In nucleotides, the CDR3 is TGTGCCACCAGCAGAGATCCTCGGGACAGTTCCAATCAGCCCCAGCATTTT. Translating it yields CATSRDPRDSSNQPQHF.

The CDR3 region has the DNA TGCGCCAGCAGCGGGGGACAGGGTGCGACCCAGTACTTC. This codes for CASSGGQGATQYF. The chain carries TRBV5-1 and TRBJ2-5; 9 bases fit TRBD1. Germline V gene lookup returns CDR1 SGHRS and CDR2 YFSETQ. V dropped 4 bases and J dropped 7; count of bases not matched to a gene: 5. This CDR3 region has 13 residues.

This rearrangement joins TRBV7-2 to TRBJ1-3; TRBD1 is a possible D gene (5 bases). The germline V gene encodes CDR1 SGHTA and CDR2 FQGNSA. V shed 3 bases and J shed 5 bases, with 20 bases lying between them. The CDR3 spans 17 residues. Written as DNA, the CDR3 is TGTGCCAGCAGCTTTAGAACAATAGGGGATAGCAGAAACACCATATATTTT. It is translated as CASSFRTIGDSRNTIYF.

The gene calls are TRBV5-4 and TRBJ2-4, with 9 bases lining up with TRBD1. The CDR3 sequence is 17 residues long. Per germline, CDR1 SGHNT and CDR2 YYREEE (reference sequence). The V gene end was trimmed by 4 bases and the J gene end by 0 bases; junction bases not matched to a gene: 8. CDR3 coding DNA: TGTGCCAGCAGCCTACAGGGGGCCCCTCTAGCCAAAAACATTCAGTACTTC. Residues: CASSLQGAPLAKNIQYF.

The chain has TRBV7-8 and TRBJ2-7; D unclear. The germline V gene encodes CDR1 SGHVS and CDR2 FQNEAQ. Trimming removed 5 bases at V and 0 bases at J, with 5 bases between. This CDR3 comprises 12 residues. The CDR3 nucleotides read TGTGCCAGCAGCCCTACCTCCTACGAGCAGTACTTC. It codes for CASSPTSYEQYF. Full variable domain (remainder filled in from reference TRBV7-8 and TRBJ2-7): GAGVSQSPRYKVAKRGQDVALRCDPISGHVSLFWYQQALGQGPEFLTYFQNEAQLDKSGLPSDRFFAERPEGSVSTLKIQRTQQEDSAVYLCASSPTSYEQYFGPGTRLTVT.

This clone was seen a few times. The chain couples TRBV7-8 to TRBJ1-5; 10 bases line up with TRBD1. J lost 2 bases, V lost 5 bases, and 15 bases had no gene match. Germline V gene sequence: CDR1 SGHVS, CDR2 FQNEAQ. The length of the CDR3 is 19 residues. In DNA form, the CDR3 reads TGTGCCAGCAGCCGCAGGGCGGGACAGGGGAGTGAGCGCAATCAGCCCCAGCATTTT. Translated, it gives CASSRRAGQGSERNQPQHF.

In this sample, this clone turned up once. The rearrangement joins TRBV5-1 to TRBJ2-3, with 8 bases that match TRBD1. Germline V gene lookup returns CDR1 SGHRS and CDR2 YFSETQ. This CDR3 contains 16 residues. Trimming cost V 2 bases and J 0 bases; bases outside gene matches: 5. The CDR3, as DNA: TGCGCCAGCAGCTTATCGGACAGGGCGAGCACAGATACGCAGTATTTT. Translated: CASSLSDRASTDTQYF.

As for this clone: Other nucleotide sequences from this sample produce the same CDR3. V is TRBV5-4 and J is TRBJ2-7, with TRBD1 matching over 11 bases. The CDR3 runs 15 residues. After removal of 0 bases from V and 2 bases from J, the junction contained 1 base not matched to a gene. Germline CDR1 and CDR2: SGHNT and YYREEE (reference sequence). The CDR3 is CASSLGGQGAYEQYF. In DNA form, the CDR3 reads TGTGCCAGCAGCTTGGGGGGACAGGGGGCCTACGAGCAGTACTTC.

The rearrangement links TRBV6-5 to TRBJ1-2; TRBD1 matches at 8 bases. Losses at the gene ends were 4 bases for V and 8 bases for J; bases not matched to a gene: 3. Germline V gene lookup returns CDR1 MNHEY and CDR2 SVGAGI. The CDR3 sequence is 12 residues long. CDR3 coding DNA: TGTGCCAGCAGTTTCGGACAGGGCGGCTACACCTTC. It yields the protein CASSFGQGGYTF.

The chain carries TRBV29-1 and TRBJ1-2; no firm D call. This CDR3 contains 14 residues. Trimming pared 4 bases from V and 1 base from J, leaving 13 bases between. Germline CDR1 reads SQVTM; CDR2 reads ANQGSEA. The CDR3 DNA reads TGCAGCGTTGTAGCAGATCCTGTTAACTATGGCTACACCTTC. It is translated as CSVVADPVNYGYTF.